The clone carrying this T cell receptor (beta chain) was seen more than once but under ten times. The antigen is unknown. Clones were read by immunoSEQ multiplex PCR, and TCRdb kept only the in-frame ones, dropping some. The sample holds about 18,000 clones, approximately 77% seen once. This entry belongs to a study of CD4 T cells in relation to SARS-CoV-2 and coronaviruses. V dropped 3 bases and J dropped 7 bases, with 10 bases sitting between them. The CDR3 is made up of 13 amino acids. CDR1 is LNHDA, CDR2 SQIVND, per germline (reference sequence). CD4+ T cells from unexposed donors were obtained before the COVID-19 pandemic (2011-2018). The cells were cultured for approximately 10 days before CD4+ T cells were isolated. Unexposed-donor CD4+ T cells were probed with SARS-CoV-2 S/N and four cold-coronavirus spikes, cells permitting.

Sequenced sample: CD4+ T cells from PBMCs, cultured in vitro. The rearrangement links TRBV19 to TRBJ1-5, with a tentative D call TRBD1 (5 bases). This receptor was taken from a human donor in good health. The CDR3 nucleotides are TGTGCCAGTAGTATTAGAGGGGAACAGCCCCAGCATTTT. Translation gives CASSIRGEQPQHF.